One sample yielded the 9 T cell receptor beta chains listed below, sequenced in a study of shared clonotypes between healthy human individuals. Sequencing was performed with immunoSEQ multiplex PCR; in TCRdb, only in-frame clones are kept and a portion is missing. This table holds some 800,000 clones, 80% to 95% found once. Naive CD8 cells lacked CD45RO and underwent positive selection for CCR7, leaving out terminally differentiated effector memory CD45RA+ cells. Sequencing was performed on naive CD8+ T cells sorted from blood. The receptors shown here come from a man aged 30 to 39 in good health.

About this clone: The sample holds other DNA sequences that translate to the same CDR3. This rearrangement joins TRBV28 to TRBJ1-1, with D unresolved. CDR3 length: 13 amino acids. Per germline, CDR1 MDHEN and CDR2 SYDVKM. V lost 3 bases, J lost 1 base, and 6 bases lay in between. CDR3: CASSLAPNTEAFF. CDR3 DNA: TGTGCCAGCAGTTTGGCGCCGAACACTGAAGCTTTCTTT.

As for this clone: The sample has other DNA sequences that encode this CDR3 too. V and J are TRBV9 and TRBJ2-7; 8 bases match TRBD2. The CDR3 sequence is 14 residues long. Germline-derived CDR1 and CDR2 are SGDLS and YYNGEE. J gave up 2 bases and V 0 bases, and 1 base lay outside the gene matches. The CDR3 DNA follows: TGTGCCAGCAGCGTAGGGACTAGCACCTACGAGCAGTACTTC. It yields the protein CASSVGTSTYEQYF.

This clone was recorded once. This chain joins TRBV4-3 and TRBJ2-7; 9 nucleotides agree with TRBD2. The CDR3 runs to 18 residues. CDR1 is LGHNA, CDR2 YSLEER, per germline. The V segment lost 0 bases and the J segment 0 bases; nucleotides outside the gene matches: 9. The CDR3 region has the DNA TGCGCCAGCAGCCAAGATCTAAGTGGGACTAGCACCTCCTACGAGCAGTACTTC. Residues: CASSQDLSGTSTSYEQYF.

The V and J genes are TRBV27 and TRBJ2-7; D not certain. This CDR3 is 14 amino acids long. V gave up 3 bases and J gave up 2 bases, with 11 bases separating them. Looked up from germline, CDR1 is MNHEY and CDR2 is SMNVEV (reference sequence). The CDR3 sequence: CASSFIKTTYEQYF. DNA of the CDR3: TGTGCCAGCAGTTTCATCAAAACGACCTACGAGCAGTACTTC.

This clone was seen more than once but under ten times. V and J are TRBV7-9 and TRBJ1-3, with D unresolved. V lost 9 bases and J 3 bases, leaving 9 bases between the germline ends. The germline gives CDR1 SEHNR, CDR2 FQNEAQ (reference sequence). This CDR3 is 12 amino acids long. The CDR3: CASFAGGNTIYF. In DNA, the CDR3 is TGTGCCAGTTTTGCGGGTGGAAACACCATATATTTT.

This chain joins TRBV30 and TRBJ1-5, with D uncertain. In germline, CDR1 is GTSNPN, CDR2 SVGIG (reference sequence). This CDR3 spans 9 amino acids. Trimming cost V 5 bases and J 9 bases, with 5 bases left between them. CDR3 amino acids: CAWSRPQHF. For the CDR3, the DNA is TGTGCCTGGTCTCGGCCCCAGCATTTT.

The chain has TRBV30 and TRBJ1-2; 8 nucleotides match TRBD1. Per germline, CDR1 GTSNPN and CDR2 SVGIG (reference sequence). CDR3 length: 16 residues. The V segment lost 2 bases and the J segment 4 bases; nucleotides outside the gene matches: 12. Here the CDR3 reads CAWSKDGTGWSYGYTF. The CDR3 DNA sequence: TGTGCCTGGAGTAAAGACGGGACAGGTTGGTCCTATGGCTACACCTTC.

The rearrangement joins TRBV11-1 to TRBJ2-2, with D tentatively TRBD2 (5 bases). V was clipped by 2 bases and J by 1 base, with 14 bases between them. The germline V gene encodes CDR1 SGHAT and CDR2 FQDESV (reference sequence). This CDR3 has 17 amino acids. DNA for the CDR3: TGTGCCAGCAGCTTACGTAATCGAGGACTGAACACCGGGGAGCTGTTTTTT. Amino acids: CASSLRNRGLNTGELFF. The full variable domain, its missing parts supplied by reference TRBV11-1 and TRBJ2-2, is EAEVAQSPRYKITEKSQAVAFWCDPISGHATLYWYRQILGQGPELLVQFQDESVVDDSQLPKDRFSAERLKGVDSTLKIQPAELGDSAMYLCASSLRNRGLNTGELFFGEGSRLTVL.

The sample holds a few counts of this clone. The rearrangement joins TRBV6-6 to TRBJ2-7, with D possibly TRBD1 on 5 matching bases. CDR3 length: 14 residues. The germline V gene has CDR1 MNHNY and CDR2 SVGAGI (reference sequence). The ends were cut back, 6 bases at V and 1 base at J, with 13 bases in the middle. The CDR3 reads CASSHRQPSYEQYF. CDR3 nucleotides: TGTGCCAGCAGCCACAGACAGCCGTCCTACGAGCAGTACTTC.